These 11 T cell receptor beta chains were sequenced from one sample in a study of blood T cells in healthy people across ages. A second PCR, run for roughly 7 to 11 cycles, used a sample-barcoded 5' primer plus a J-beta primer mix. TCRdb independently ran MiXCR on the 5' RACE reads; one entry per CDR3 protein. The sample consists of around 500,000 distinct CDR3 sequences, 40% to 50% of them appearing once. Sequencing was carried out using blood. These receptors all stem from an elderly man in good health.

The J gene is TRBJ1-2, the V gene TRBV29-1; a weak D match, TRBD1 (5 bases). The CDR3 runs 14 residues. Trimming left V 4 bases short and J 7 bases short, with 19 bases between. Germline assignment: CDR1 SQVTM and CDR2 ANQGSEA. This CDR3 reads CSVALLGGDGGYTF. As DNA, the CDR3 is TGCAGCGTTGCCCTACTAGGAGGGGATGGTGGCTACACCTTC.

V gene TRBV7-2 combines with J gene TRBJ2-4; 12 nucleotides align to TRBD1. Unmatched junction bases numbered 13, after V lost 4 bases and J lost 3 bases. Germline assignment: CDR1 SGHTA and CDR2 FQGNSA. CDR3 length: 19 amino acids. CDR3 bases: TGTGCCAGCAGCTCCCCACCCGGGACAGGGGGCCGGGACAAAAACATTCAGTACTTC. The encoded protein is CASSSPPGTGGRDKNIQYF. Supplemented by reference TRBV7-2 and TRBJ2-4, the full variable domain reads GAGVSQSPSNKVTEKGKDVELRCDPISGHTALYWYRQSLGQGLEFLIYFQGNSAPDKSGLPSDRFSAERTGGSVSTLTIQRTQQEDSAVYLCASSSPPGTGGRDKNIQYFGAGTRLSVL.

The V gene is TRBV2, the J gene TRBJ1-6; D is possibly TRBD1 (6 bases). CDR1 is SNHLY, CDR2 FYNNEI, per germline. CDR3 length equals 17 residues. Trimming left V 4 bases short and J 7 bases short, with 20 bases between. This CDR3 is CASSVTGQLLTNSPLHF. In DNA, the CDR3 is TGTGCCAGCAGTGTGACGGGACAACTGCTGACCAATTCACCCCTCCACTTT.

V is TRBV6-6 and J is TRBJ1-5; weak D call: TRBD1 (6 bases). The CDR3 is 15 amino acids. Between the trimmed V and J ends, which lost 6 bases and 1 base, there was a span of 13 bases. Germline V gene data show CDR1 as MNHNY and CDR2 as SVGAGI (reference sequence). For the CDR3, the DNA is TGTGCCAGCAGACACCGGGACACAAGCAATCAGCCCCAGCATTTT. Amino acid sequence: CASRHRDTSNQPQHF.

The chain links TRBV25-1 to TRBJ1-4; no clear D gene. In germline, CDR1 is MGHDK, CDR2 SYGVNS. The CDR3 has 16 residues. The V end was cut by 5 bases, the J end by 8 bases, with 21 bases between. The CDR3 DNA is TGTGCCAGCAGTCTGAATCCCGGAGCCGTCAGCGAAAAACTGTTTTTT. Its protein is CASSLNPGAVSEKLFF.

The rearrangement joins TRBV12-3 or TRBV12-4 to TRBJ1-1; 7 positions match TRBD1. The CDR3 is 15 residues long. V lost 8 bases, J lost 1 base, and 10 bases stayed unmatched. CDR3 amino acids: CASGINRGQNTEAFF. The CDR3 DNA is TGTGCCAGCGGTATCAACAGGGGCCAGAACACTGAAGCTTTCTTT.

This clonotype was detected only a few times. CDR3 protein: CSARVGTSGSGEQFF. The CDR3 nucleotides are TGCAGTGCTAGGGTGGGGACTAGCGGGAGTGGTGAGCAGTTCTTC. V and J are TRBV20-1 and TRBJ2-1; 14 bases are shared with TRBD2. In germline, CDR1 is DFQATT, CDR2 SNEGSKA (reference sequence). The CDR3 runs 15 residues. J was trimmed by 9 bases and V by 3 bases; bases with no gene match: 7.

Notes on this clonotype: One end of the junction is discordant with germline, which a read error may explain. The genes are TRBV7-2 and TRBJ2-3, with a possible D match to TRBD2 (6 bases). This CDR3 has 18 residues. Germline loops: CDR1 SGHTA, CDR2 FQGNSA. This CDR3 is CASSLEDPGGTSTDMQYF. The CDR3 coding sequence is TGTGCCAGCAGCTTAGAAGACCCGGGCGGAACTAGCACAGATATGCAGTATTTT.

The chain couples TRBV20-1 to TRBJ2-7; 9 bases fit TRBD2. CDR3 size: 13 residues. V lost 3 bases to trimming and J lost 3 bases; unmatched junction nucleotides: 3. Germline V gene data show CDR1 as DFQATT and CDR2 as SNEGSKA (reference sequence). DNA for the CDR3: TGCAGTGCTAGGGAACTAGCGGGCTACGAGCAGTACTTC. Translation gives CSARELAGYEQYF.

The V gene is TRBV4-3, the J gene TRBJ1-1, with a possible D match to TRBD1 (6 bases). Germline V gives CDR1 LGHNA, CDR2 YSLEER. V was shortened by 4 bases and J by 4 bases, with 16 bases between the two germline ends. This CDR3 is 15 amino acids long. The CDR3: CASSLLGGGRTEAFF. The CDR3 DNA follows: TGCGCCAGCAGCCTCCTAGGGGGGGGGCGCACTGAAGCTTTCTTT.

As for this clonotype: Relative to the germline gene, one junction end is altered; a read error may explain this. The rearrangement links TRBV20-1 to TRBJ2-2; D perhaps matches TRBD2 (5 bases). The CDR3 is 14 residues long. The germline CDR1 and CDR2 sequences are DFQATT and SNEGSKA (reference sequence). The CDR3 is CSARGDINTGEPFF. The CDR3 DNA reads TGCAGTGCTAGAGGTGACATTAACACCGGGGAGCCGTTTTTT.